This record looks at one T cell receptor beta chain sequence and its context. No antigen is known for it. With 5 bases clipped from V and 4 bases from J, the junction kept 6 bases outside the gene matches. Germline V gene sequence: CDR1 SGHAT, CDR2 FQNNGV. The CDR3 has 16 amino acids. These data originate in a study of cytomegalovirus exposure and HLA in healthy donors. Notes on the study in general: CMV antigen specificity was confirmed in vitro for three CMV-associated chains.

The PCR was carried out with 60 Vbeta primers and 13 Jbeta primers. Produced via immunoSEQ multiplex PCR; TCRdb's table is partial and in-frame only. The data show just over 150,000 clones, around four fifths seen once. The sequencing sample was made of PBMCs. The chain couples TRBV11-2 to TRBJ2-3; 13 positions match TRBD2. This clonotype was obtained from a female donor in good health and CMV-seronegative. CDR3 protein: CASSRGLAGEPDTQYF. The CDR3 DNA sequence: TGTGCCAGCAGCCGAGGACTAGCGGGAGAGCCAGATACGCAGTATTTT.